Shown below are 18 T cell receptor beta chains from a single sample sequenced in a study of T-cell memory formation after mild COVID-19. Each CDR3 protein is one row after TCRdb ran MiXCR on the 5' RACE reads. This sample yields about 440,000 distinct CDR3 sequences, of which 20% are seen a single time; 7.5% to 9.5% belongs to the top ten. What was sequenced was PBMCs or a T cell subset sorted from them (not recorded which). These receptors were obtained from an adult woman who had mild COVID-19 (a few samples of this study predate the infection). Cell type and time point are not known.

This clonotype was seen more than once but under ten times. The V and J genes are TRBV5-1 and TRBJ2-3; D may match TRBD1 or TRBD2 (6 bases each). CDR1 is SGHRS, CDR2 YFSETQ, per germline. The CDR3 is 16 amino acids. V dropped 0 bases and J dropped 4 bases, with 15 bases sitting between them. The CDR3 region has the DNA TGCGCCAGCAGCTTGGATGGGACCGGGGGCCCAGATACGCAGTATTTT. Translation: CASSLDGTGGPDTQYF.

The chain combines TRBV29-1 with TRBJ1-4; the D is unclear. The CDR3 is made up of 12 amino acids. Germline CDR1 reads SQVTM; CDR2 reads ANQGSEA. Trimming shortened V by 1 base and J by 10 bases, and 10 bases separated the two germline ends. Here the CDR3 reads CSVEAGVGKLFF. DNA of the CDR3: TGCAGCGTTGAAGCCGGGGTCGGAAAACTGTTTTTT.

The CDR3 DNA sequence: TGTGCCAGCAGCTCCTATTCAAAGGATACGCAGTATTTT. Translating gives CASSSYSKDTQYF. This chain links TRBV7-2 with TRBJ2-3; no reliable D call. The CDR3 is 13 residues long. From germline, CDR1 is SGHTA and CDR2 FQGNSA. V was shortened by 4 bases and J by 6 bases, with 11 bases between the two germline ends.

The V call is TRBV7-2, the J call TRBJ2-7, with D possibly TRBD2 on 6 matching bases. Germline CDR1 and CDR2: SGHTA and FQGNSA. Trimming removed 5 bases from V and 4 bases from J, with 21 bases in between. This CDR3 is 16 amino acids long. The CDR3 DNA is TGTGCCAGCAGCCCGCGGTTTGGGGGGAGTAGTTACGAGCAGTACTTC. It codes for CASSPRFGGSSYEQYF.

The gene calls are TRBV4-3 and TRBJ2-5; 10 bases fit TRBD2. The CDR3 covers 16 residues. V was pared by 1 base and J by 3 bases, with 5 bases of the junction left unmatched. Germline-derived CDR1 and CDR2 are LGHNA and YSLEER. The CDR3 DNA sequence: TGCGCCAGCAGCCAAGGGACTAGCGGAGCAAAAGAGACCCAGTACTTC. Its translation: CASSQGTSGAKETQYF.

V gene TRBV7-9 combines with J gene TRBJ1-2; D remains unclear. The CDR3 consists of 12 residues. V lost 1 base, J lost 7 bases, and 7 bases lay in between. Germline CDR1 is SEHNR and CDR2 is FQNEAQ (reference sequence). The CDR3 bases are TGTGCCAGCAGCTTAGTAGAGGGTGGCTACACCTTC. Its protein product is CASSLVEGGYTF.

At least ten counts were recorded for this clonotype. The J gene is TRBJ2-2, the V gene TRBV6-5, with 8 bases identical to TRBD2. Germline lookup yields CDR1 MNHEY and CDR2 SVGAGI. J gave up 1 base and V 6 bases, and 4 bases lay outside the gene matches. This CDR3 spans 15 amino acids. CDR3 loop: CASRPAGVNTGELFF. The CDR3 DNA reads TGTGCCAGCAGGCCAGCGGGGGTGAACACCGGGGAGCTGTTTTTT.

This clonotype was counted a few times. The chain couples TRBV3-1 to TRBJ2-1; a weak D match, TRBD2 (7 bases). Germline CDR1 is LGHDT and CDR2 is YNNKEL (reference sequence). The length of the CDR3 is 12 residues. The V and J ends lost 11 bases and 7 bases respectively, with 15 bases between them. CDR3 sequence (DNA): TGTGCCGTAGGGGGGGGAGGGAATGAGCAGTTCTTC. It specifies CAVGGGGNEQFF.

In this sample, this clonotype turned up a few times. CDR3 amino acids: CASSLALETEQFF. CDR3 coding DNA: TGTGCCAGCAGCTTAGCGCTAGAGACCGAGCAGTTCTTC. The rearrangement uses TRBV7-2 and TRBJ2-1; D is ambiguous. Germline lookup yields CDR1 SGHTA and CDR2 FQGNSA. The CDR3 loop spans 13 amino acids. V was trimmed by 0 bases and J by 10 bases, leaving 10 bases between them. Together with reference TRBV7-2 and TRBJ2-1, the CDR3 gives the full variable domain: GAGVSQSPSNKVTEKGKDVELRCDPISGHTALYWYRQSLGQGLEFLIYFQGNSAPDKSGLPSDRFSAERTGGSVSTLTIQRTQQEDSAVYLCASSLALETEQFFGPGTRLTVL.

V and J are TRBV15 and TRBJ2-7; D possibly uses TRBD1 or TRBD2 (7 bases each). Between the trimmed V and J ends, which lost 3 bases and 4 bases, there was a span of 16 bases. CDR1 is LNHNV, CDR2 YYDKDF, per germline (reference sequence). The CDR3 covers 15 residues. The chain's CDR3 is CATSSDQGGQYEQYF. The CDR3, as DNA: TGTGCCACCAGCAGCGATCAGGGGGGGCAATACGAGCAGTACTTC.

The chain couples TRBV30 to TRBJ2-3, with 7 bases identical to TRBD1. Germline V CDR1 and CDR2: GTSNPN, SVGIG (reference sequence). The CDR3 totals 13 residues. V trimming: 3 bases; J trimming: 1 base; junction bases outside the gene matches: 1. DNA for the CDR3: TGTGCCTGGAGCGACAGGGGCACAGATACGCAGTATTTT. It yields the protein CAWSDRGTDTQYF. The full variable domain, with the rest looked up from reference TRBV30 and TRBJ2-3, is SQTIHQWPATLVQPVGSPLSLECTVEGTSNPNLYWYRQAAGRGLQLLFYSVGIGQISSEVPQNLSASRPQDRQFILSSKKLLLSDSGFYLCAWSDRGTDTQYFGPGTRLTVL.

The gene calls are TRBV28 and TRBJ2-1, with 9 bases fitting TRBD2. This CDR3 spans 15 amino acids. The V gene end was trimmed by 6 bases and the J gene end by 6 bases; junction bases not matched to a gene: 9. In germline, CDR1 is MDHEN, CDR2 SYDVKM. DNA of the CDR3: TGTGCCAGCAGCGCGGGAGGGGGCCGTTTCAATGAGCAGTTCTTC. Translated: CASSAGGGRFNEQFF.

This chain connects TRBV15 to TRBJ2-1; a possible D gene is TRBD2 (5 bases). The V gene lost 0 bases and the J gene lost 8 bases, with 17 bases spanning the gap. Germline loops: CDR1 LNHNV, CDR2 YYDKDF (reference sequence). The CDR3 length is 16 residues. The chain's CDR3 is CATSRDRRDKRDEQFF. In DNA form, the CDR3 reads TGTGCCACCAGCAGAGATCGTCGGGATAAGCGTGATGAGCAGTTCTTC.

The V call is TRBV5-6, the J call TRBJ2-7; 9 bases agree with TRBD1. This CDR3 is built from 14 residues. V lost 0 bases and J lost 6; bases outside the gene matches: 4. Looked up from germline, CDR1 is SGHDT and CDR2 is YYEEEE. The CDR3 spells CASSLGTGDFEQYF. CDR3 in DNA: TGTGCCAGCAGCTTGGGGACAGGGGATTTCGAGCAGTACTTC.

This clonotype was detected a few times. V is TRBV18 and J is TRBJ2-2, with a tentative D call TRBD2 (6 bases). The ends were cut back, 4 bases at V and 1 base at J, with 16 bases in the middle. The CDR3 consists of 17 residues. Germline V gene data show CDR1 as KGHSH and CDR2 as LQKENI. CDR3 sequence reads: CASSQDMGLMNTGELFF. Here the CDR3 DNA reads TGTGCCAGCTCACAAGATATGGGACTGATGAACACCGGGGAGCTGTTTTTT.

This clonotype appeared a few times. The CDR3: CASSPGTGVNTEAFF. The CDR3 DNA reads TGTGCCAGCAGCCCCGGGACAGGGGTGAACACTGAAGCTTTCTTT. The chain employs TRBV7-9 and TRBJ1-1, with 10 bases aligning to TRBD1. Germline V gene data show CDR1 as SEHNR and CDR2 as FQNEAQ (reference sequence). The CDR3 contains 15 residues. After removal of 5 bases from V and 0 bases from J, the junction contained 3 bases not matched to a gene.

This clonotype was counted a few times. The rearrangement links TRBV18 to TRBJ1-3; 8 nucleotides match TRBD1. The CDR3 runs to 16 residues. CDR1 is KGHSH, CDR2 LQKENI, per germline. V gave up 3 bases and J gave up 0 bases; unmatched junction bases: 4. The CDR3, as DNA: TGTGCCAGCTCACCGGGGACAGGTCGCTCTGGAAACACCATATATTTT. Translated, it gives CASSPGTGRSGNTIYF.

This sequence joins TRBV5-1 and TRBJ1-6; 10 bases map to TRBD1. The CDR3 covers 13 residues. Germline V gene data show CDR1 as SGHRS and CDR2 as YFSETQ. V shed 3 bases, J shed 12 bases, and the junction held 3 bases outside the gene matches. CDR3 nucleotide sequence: TGCGCCAGCAGCTCTCGGACAGGGGGACCCCTCCACTTT. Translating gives CASSSRTGGPLHF.